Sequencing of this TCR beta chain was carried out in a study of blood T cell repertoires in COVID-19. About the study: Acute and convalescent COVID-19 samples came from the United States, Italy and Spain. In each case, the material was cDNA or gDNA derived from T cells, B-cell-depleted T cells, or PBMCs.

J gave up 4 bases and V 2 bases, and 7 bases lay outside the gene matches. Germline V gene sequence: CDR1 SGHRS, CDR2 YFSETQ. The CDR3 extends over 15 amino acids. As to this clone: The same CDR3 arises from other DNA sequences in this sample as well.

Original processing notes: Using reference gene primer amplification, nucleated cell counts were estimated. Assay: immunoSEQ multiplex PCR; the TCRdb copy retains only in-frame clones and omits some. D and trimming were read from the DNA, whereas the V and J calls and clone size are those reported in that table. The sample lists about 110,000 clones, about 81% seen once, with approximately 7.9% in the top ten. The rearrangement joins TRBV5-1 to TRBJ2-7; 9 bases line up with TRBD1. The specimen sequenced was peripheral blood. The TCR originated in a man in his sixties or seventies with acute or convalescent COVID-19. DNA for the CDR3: TGCGCCAGCAGCTTCTGGACAGGGGTGCCGTACGAGCAGTACTTC. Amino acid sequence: CASSFWTGVPYEQYF.